This TCR beta chain derives from a study of shared clonotypes between healthy human individuals. This table comes from immunoSEQ multiplex PCR, and its TCRdb copy is limited to in-frame clones, with some not included. In the table there are around 500,000 clones, about 79% of which are singletons. Germline CDR1 and CDR2: LNHDA and SQIVND (reference sequence). Trimming removed 5 bases at V and 5 bases at J, with 12 bases between. The CDR3 loop spans 13 amino acids. Donors were healthy HIV-negative adults without recent acute infections or vaccinations. Unsorted samples relied on about 86 million PBMCs, which served as the source of genomic DNA. This clone was picked up a small number of times.

Sequenced sample: PBMCs. This clonotype was sampled from a middle-aged woman in good health. Some clones in this sample may be carry-over from other donors' samples. The chain joins TRBV19 to TRBJ2-5; D is ambiguous. DNA of the CDR3: TGTGCCAGTAGTTCTGGGGTGGTGGAGACCCAGTACTTC. Its translation: CASSSGVVETQYF.